The entry that follows covers one TCR beta chain sequence. Its antigen is currently unknown. Molecular-barcoded quantitative 5'-RACE produced these TCR beta libraries. From the 5' RACE reads, TCRdb called clonotypes with MiXCR, one entry per CDR3 protein. Of 500,000 to 550,000 distinct CDR3 sequences in the sample, more than 9.5% were seen once. The source of the sample is a study of CD8 T cells in ankylosing spondylitis. Whole-study results and caveats: What seemed typical of ankylosing spondylitis blood was a TCR beta motif built from roughly eight highly homologous variants. Within matched ankylosing spondylitis synovial fluid, disease-linked clones were reportedly significantly enriched.

The TCR comes from a male donor with ankylosing spondylitis. Sequencing was carried out using blood, either unsorted or a sorted T cell fraction (not recorded which).

The CDR3 sequence: CASSSNRQGRAEKLFF. CDR3 DNA: TGTGCCAGCAGCTCGAACCGCCAGGGGAGGGCGGAAAAACTGTTTTTT. The genes are TRBV5-5 and TRBJ1-4; weak D call: TRBD1 (6 bases). The length of the CDR3 is 16 residues. Germline CDR1 SGHKS, CDR2 YYEKEE (reference sequence). Trimming cost V 3 bases and J 8 bases, with 20 bases left between them.